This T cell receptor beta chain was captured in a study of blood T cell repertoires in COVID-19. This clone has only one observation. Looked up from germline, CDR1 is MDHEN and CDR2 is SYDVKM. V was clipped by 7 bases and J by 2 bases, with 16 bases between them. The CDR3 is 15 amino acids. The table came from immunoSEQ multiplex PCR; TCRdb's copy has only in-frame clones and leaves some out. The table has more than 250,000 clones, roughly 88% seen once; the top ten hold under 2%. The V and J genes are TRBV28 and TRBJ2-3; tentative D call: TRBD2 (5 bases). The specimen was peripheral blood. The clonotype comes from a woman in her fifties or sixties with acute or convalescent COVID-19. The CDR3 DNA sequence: TGTGCCAGCAACCCTATCGCGGGCCTCACAGATACGCAGTATTTT. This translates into CASNPIAGLTDTQYF.